The clone carrying this TCR beta chain was seen only a few times. Study members were between roughly 18 and 90 years old and lived in 20 to 30 US regions. Method: immunoSEQ multiplex PCR; TCRdb's copy keeps in-frame clones and lacks some. The table lists 270,000 or so clones, 70% to 90% of them singletons, with under 8% in the top ten. CDR1 is SGHRS and CDR2 is YFSETQ in the germline V gene. Trimming left V 0 bases short and J 1 base short, with 4 bases between. This CDR3 contains 14 residues. The sample comes from a study of blood T cell repertoires in COVID-19. V is TRBV5-1 and J is TRBJ2-2; D unresolved. Input material: PBMCs or T cells enriched from blood (not recorded which). This receptor was identified in a woman aged 50 to 60 who had been exposed to COVID-19. In nucleotides, the CDR3 is TGCGCCAGCAGCTTGGACGGGAACACCGGGGAGCTGTTTTTT. Residues: CASSLDGNTGELFF.